The source of this TCR beta chain is a study of T-cell reconstitution after alpha-beta-depleted transplantation in children. This clonotype turned up a few times. Its antigen is undetermined. Preparation of the TCRbeta library used unique molecular identifiers. MiXCR, run by TCRdb on the PCR reads, gives a single entry per CDR3 protein. Of about 510,000 distinct CDR3 sequences listed, over 10% are singletons. Germline CDR1 is MNHEY and CDR2 is SMNVEV (reference sequence). The CDR3 contains 17 residues. V was trimmed by 0 bases and J by 4 bases, leaving 18 bases between them. Notes on the study in general: Newly made T cells mostly supplied T-cell counts and diversity one year after transplant.

Sequencing was performed on PBMCs, mostly from graft donor cells, taken 180 days after TCRalphabeta/CD19-depleted stem cell transplant. The receptor was derived from a female patient between 2 and 15 years old who had a stem cell transplant for aplastic anemia, so the T cells may come from the graft donor. The chain joins TRBV27 to TRBJ1-1, with a possible D match to TRBD1 (5 bases). The CDR3 protein is CASSLSPLRGAGTEAFF. CDR3 DNA sequence: TGTGCCAGCAGTTTATCCCCATTGAGAGGGGCGGGCACTGAAGCTTTCTTT.